What follows are 2 T cell receptor beta chains derived from one specimen sequenced in a study of blood T cell repertoires in COVID-19. Assay: immunoSEQ multiplex PCR; the TCRdb copy retains only in-frame clones and omits some. The sample records about 100,000 clones, more than 85% being singletons. Sequencing used peripheral blood. Receptor source: a man younger than 35 with acute or convalescent COVID-19.

The chain uses TRBV7-9 and TRBJ2-5, with D possibly being TRBD2 (6 bases). Germline V gene data show CDR1 as SEHNR and CDR2 as FQNEAQ (reference sequence). CDR3 length: 13 residues. Trimming removed 5 bases from V and 2 bases from J, with 9 bases in between. CDR3 coding DNA: TGTGCCAGCAGCCGTGGACTACAAGAGACCCAGTACTTC. Protein product: CASSRGLQETQYF.

The chain links TRBV27 to TRBJ1-2; D may be TRBD1 (5 bases). Germline V gene lookup returns CDR1 MNHEY and CDR2 SMNVEV (reference sequence). The ends were cut back, 2 bases at V and 8 bases at J, with 15 bases in the middle. The CDR3 contains 14 residues. For the CDR3, the DNA is TGTGCCAGCAGTTTAACGGGGGGTAGTGACGGCTACACCTTC. This sequence encodes CASSLTGGSDGYTF.